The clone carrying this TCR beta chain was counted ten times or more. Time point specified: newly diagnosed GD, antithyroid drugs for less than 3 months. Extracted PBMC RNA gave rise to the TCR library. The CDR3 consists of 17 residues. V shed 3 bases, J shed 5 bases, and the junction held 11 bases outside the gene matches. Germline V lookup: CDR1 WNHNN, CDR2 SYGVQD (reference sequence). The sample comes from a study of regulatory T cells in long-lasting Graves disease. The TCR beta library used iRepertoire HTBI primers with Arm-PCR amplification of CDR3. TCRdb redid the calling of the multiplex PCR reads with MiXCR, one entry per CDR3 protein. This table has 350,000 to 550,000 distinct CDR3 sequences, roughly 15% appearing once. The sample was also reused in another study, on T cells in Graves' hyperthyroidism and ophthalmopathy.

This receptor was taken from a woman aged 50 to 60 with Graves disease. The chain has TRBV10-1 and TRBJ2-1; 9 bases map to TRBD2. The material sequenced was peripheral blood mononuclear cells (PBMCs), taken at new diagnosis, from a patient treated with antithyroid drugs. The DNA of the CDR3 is TGCGCCAGCAGTGATGGTAGCGGGAGCCTTCGGGACAATGAGCAGTTCTTC. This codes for CASSDGSGSLRDNEQFF.